This record looks at one T cell receptor beta chain sequence and its context. Its specificity is unknown. The data are from a study of CD8+CD57+ T cells in acquired aplastic anemia. Study-wide points: A significant difference in CD8+ Simpson's diversity between patients and controls was not found.

This CDR3 is 13 amino acids long. V dropped 9 bases and J dropped 6; count of bases not matched to a gene: 5. Germline V CDR1 and CDR2: MNHNS, SASEGT. TCR beta VDJ and CDR3 profiles were obtained from a genomic DNA template. TCRdb fed the reads into MiXCR, producing one record per CDR3 protein. The sample contains approximately 170,000 distinct CDR3 sequences, 55% to 70% of which appear only once. The TCR sequence derives from a human donor in good health. Sequencing was done on a sample of sorted CD4+, CD8+, or CD8+CD57+ T cells (not recorded which) from PBMCs. This chain uses TRBV6-1 with TRBJ1-2; 12 nucleotides match TRBD1. The CDR3 DNA is TGTGCCAGAGAGGGGACAGGGGGCCATGGCTACACCTTC. Its protein is CAREGTGGHGYTF.